This TCR beta chain was recovered during a study of blood T cells in healthy people across ages. Those donating, healthy Caucasian individuals from Russia, were aged 6 to 90. PCR was performed a second time for about 7 to 12 cycles using a sample-barcoded 5' primer and a J-beta primer mix. One entry per CDR3 protein, called by TCRdb with MiXCR from the 5' RACE reads. The table records 550,000 to 600,000 distinct CDR3 sequences, 25% to 30% of them present only once. Study-wide results and caveats: Conclusively comparing naive with antigen-experienced cells was impossible with unsorted PBMCs. Naive T cell percentage strongly correlated with TCR beta diversity.

As regards this clonotype: No antigen is known for it.

V lost 0 bases to trimming and J lost 6 bases, with 14 bases between them. Germline CDR1 reads SGHVS; CDR2 reads FQNEAQ. This CDR3 has 15 amino acids. The sequence was collected from a woman in her 70s in good health. The source material was blood. This rearrangement joins TRBV7-8 to TRBJ2-5, with D perhaps TRBD2 (6 bases). As DNA, the CDR3 is TGTGCCAGCAGCTTAGCGGTCGCAGGAGGGAAGACCCAGTACTTC. Translation: CASSLAVAGGKTQYF.